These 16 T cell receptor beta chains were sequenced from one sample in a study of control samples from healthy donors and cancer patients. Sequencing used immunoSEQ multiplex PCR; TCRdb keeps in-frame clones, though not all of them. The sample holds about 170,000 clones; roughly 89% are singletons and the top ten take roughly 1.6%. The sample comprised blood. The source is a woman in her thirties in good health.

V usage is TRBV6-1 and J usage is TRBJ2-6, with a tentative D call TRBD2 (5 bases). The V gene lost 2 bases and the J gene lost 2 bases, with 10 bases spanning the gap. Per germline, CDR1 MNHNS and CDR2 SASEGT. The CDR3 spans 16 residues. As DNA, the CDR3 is TGTGCCAGCAGTGAATCCGGGGTGGCTGGGGCCAACGTCCTGACTTTC. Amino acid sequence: CASSESGVAGANVLTF.

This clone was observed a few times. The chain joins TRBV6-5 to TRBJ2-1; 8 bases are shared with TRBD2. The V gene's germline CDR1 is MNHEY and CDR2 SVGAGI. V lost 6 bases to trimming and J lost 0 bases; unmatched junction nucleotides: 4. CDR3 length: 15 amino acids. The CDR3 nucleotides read TGTGCCAGCAGACTACTAGCGGCCTCCTACAATGAGCAGTTCTTC. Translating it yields CASRLLAASYNEQFF.

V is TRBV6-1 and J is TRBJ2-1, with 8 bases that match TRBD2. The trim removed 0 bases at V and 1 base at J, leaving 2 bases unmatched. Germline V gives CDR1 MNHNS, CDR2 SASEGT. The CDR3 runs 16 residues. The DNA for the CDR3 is TGTGCCAGCAGTGAAGCGGTAGCGGGGTCCTACAATGAGCAGTTCTTC. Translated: CASSEAVAGSYNEQFF.

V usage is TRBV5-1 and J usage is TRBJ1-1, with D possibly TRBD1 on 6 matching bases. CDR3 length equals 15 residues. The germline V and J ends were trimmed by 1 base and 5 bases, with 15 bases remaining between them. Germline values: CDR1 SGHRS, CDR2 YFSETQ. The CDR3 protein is CASSLRAGAQTEAFF. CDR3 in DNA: TGCGCCAGCAGCTTGAGGGCAGGGGCTCAAACTGAAGCTTTCTTT. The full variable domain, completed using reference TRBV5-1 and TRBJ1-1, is KAGVTQTPRYLIKTRGQQVTLSCSPISGHRSVSWYQQTPGQGLQFLFEYFSETQRNKGNFPGRFSGRQFSNSRSEMNVSTLELGDSALYLCASSLRAGAQTEAFFGQGTRLTVV.

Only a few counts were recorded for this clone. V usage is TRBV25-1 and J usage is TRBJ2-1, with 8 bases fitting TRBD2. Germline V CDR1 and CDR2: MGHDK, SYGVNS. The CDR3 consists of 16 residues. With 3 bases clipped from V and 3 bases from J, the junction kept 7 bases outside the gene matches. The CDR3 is CASSDPLAGNYNEQFF. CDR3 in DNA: TGTGCCAGCAGTGACCCCCTAGCGGGTAACTACAATGAGCAGTTCTTC.

The CDR3 spells CASSQVWGQETQYF. DNA for the CDR3: TGCGCCAGCAGCCAAGTGTGGGGACAAGAGACCCAGTACTTC. The chain carries TRBV4-1 and TRBJ2-5; D gene ambiguous. The CDR3 consists of 14 residues. V lost 1 base and J lost 2, with 8 bases in between. Germline CDR1 reads MGHRA; CDR2 reads YSYEKL.

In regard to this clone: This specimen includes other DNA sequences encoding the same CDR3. The CDR3 is CASSQVNIVSYNEQFF. The CDR3 bases are TGCGCCAGCAGCCAAGTAAACATCGTTTCCTACAATGAGCAGTTCTTC. The J gene is TRBJ2-1, the V gene TRBV4-1; D gene uncertain. This CDR3 spans 16 amino acids. Trimming took 1 base from V and 1 from J, leaving 11 bases between them. Per germline, CDR1 MGHRA and CDR2 YSYEKL.

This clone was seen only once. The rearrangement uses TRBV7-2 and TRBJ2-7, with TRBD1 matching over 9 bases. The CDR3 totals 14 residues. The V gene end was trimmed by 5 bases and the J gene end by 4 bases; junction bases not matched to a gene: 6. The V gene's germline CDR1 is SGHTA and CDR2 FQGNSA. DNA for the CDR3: TGTGCCAGCAGCCAGTCCGGGACAGGGTACGAGCAGTACTTC. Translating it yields CASSQSGTGYEQYF.

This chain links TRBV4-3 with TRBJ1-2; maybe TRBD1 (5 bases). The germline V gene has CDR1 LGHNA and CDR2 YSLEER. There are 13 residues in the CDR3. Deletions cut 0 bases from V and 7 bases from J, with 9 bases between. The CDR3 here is CASSQDRVGGYTF. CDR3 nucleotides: TGCGCCAGCAGCCAAGACAGGGTGGGTGGCTACACCTTC.

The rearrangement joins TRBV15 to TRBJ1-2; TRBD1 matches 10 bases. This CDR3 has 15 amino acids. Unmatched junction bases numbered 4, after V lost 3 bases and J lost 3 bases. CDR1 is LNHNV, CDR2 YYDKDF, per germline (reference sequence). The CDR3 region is CATSSPDRGDYGYTF. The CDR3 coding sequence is TGTGCCACCAGCAGCCCGGACAGGGGGGACTATGGCTACACCTTC.

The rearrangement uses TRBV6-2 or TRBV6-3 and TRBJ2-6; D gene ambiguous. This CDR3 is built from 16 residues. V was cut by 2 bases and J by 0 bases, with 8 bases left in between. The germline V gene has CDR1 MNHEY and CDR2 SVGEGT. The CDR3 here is CASSYPRFSGANVLTF. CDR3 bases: TGTGCCAGCAGTTACCCCCGGTTCTCTGGGGCCAACGTCCTGACTTTC.

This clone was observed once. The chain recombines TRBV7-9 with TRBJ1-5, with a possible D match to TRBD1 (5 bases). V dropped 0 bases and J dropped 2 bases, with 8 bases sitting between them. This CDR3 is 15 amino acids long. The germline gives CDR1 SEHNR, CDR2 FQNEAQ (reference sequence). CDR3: CASSLAGPRNQPQHF. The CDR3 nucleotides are TGTGCCAGCAGCTTAGCGGGACCCCGCAATCAGCCCCAGCATTTT.

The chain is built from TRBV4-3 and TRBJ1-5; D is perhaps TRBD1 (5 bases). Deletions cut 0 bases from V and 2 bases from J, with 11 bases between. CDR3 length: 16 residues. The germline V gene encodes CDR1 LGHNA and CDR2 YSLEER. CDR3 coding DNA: TGCGCCAGCAGCCAAGATAGGGTACAGGGCAATCAGCCCCAGCATTTT. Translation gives CASSQDRVQGNQPQHF.

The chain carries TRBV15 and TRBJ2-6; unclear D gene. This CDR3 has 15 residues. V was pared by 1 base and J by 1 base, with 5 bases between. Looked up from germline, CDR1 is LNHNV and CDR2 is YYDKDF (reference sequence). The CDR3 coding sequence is TGTGCCACCAGCAGAGTTGGGTCTGGGGCCAACGTCCTGACTTTC. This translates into CATSRVGSGANVLTF.

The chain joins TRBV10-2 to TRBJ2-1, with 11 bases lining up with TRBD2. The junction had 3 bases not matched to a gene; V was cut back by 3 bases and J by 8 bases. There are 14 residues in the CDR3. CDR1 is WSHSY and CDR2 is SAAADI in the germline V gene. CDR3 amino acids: CASSDSGGADEQFF. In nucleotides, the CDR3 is TGCGCCAGCAGTGATAGCGGGGGGGCCGATGAGCAGTTCTTC.

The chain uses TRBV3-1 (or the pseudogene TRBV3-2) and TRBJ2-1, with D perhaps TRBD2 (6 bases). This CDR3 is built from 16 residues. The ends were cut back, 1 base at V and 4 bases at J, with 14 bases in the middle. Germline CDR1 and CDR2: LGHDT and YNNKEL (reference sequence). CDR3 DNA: TGTGCCAGCAGCCAAGTGGTAGCGGCGAATTACAATGAGCAGTTCTTC. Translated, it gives CASSQVVAANYNEQFF.